These 12 T cell receptor beta chains share one sample of origin, sequenced in a study of beta chain features in type 1 diabetes. Expressed TCRB transcripts were sequenced because the entire RNA isolate underwent reverse transcription. Method: immunoSEQ multiplex PCR; TCRdb's copy keeps in-frame clones and lacks some. The sample lists roughly 290,000 clones, under 8.5% occurring once. The sample taken for sequencing was central memory CD4+ T cells from blood. These receptors all stem from a woman aged 18-29 years in good health.

V gene TRBV7-3 combines with J gene TRBJ1-1, with 8 bases aligning to TRBD1. Germline V gives CDR1 SGHTA, CDR2 FQGTGA. The junction had 0 bases not matched to a gene; V was cut back by 2 bases and J by 1 base. The CDR3 sequence is 14 residues long. Written as DNA, the CDR3 is TGTGCCAGCAGCTTACAGGGGGCGAACACTGAAGCTTTCTTT. As protein: CASSLQGANTEAFF.

Of note for this clone: The sample contains more than one DNA sequence encoding this CDR3. The chain combines TRBV6-6 with TRBJ1-6, with no clear D. V was shortened by 2 bases and J by 6 bases, with 11 bases between the two germline ends. CDR3 length: 15 amino acids. The germline V gene encodes CDR1 MNHNY and CDR2 SVGAGI (reference sequence). The CDR3 DNA is TGTGCCAGCAGTTACGACGGCCAGAGTAATTCACCCCTCCACTTT. It specifies CASSYDGQSNSPLHF.

This clone was observed a handful of times. A much larger clone differs by one base, so this may be a read error. The J gene is TRBJ2-5, the V gene TRBV7-9; 11 nucleotides match TRBD1. Looked up from germline, CDR1 is SEHNR and CDR2 is FQNEAQ (reference sequence). The CDR3 runs to 14 residues. The junction had 1 base not matched to a gene; V was cut back by 3 bases and J by 4 bases. The CDR3 is CASSLGTGGETQYF. DNA of the CDR3: TGTGCCAGCAGCTTGGGGACAGGGGGAGAGACCCAGTACTTC.

In its sample, this clone was seen many times. The chain joins TRBV28 to TRBJ1-5; no clear D gene. Germline-derived CDR1 and CDR2 are MDHEN and SYDVKM. V gave up 3 bases and J gave up 7 bases, with 16 bases separating them. The CDR3 spans 15 residues. The CDR3 nucleotides are TGTGCCAGCAGTTTCCTCGGGAGGGAGGGCCAGCCCCAGCATTTT. Its translation is CASSFLGREGQPQHF.

The rearrangement uses TRBV4-2 and TRBJ1-2; the D gene is possibly TRBD1 (5 bases). CDR3 length: 14 amino acids. Trimming took 0 bases from V and 8 from J, leaving 13 bases between them. In germline, CDR1 is LGHNA, CDR2 YNFKEQ. CDR3 loop: CASSQDGRDLGYTF. CDR3 sequence (DNA): TGTGCCAGCAGCCAAGACGGCAGGGACTTAGGCTACACCTTC.

Ten or more counts support this clone. V is TRBV7-9 and J is TRBJ2-4; maybe TRBD2 (6 bases). The CDR3 length is 16 residues. V lost 7 bases to trimming and J lost 1 base, with 17 bases between them. In germline, CDR1 is SEHNR, CDR2 FQNEAQ (reference sequence). The CDR3 loop is CASTPRESMAKNIQYF. CDR3 bases: TGTGCCAGCACCCCCCGGGAGAGTATGGCCAAAAACATTCAGTACTTC.

This clone was counted only a few times. The V and J genes are TRBV21-1 and TRBJ2-2; the table assigns TRBD2, which was not confirmed against the DNA. TRBV21-1 is a recognized pseudogene. This CDR3 has 19 amino acids. The CDR3 spells CASSTYVGTGDVNTGELFF. CDR3 bases: TGTGCCAGCAGCACTTACGTTGGGACGGGGGACGTTAACACCGGGGAGCTGTTTTTT.

This clone has only a few counts. The DNA for the CDR3 is TGTGCCAGCAGCGCCCAGGGATTGGTGTTGAACAATGAGCAGTTCTTC. As protein: CASSAQGLVLNNEQFF. The chain recombines TRBV9 with TRBJ2-1, with D perhaps TRBD1 (5 bases). CDR1 is SGDLS and CDR2 is YYNGEE in the germline V gene. This CDR3 spans 16 amino acids. Deletions cut 3 bases from V and 5 bases from J, with 18 bases between.

Many counts were recorded for this clone. V gene TRBV18 combines with J gene TRBJ2-5; possible D gene TRBD2, 6 bases. CDR3 length equals 14 residues. Germline V gene data show CDR1 as KGHSH and CDR2 as LQKENI. The V gene lost 2 bases and the J gene lost 5 bases, with 12 bases spanning the gap. The CDR3 nucleotides are TGTGCCAGCTCACCAAGCAATGCGGGGGAGACCCAGTACTTC. Its translation: CASSPSNAGETQYF.

This chain joins TRBV14 and TRBJ1-6; no reliable D call. Germline values: CDR1 SGHDN, CDR2 FVKESK. V was shortened by 2 bases and J by 7 bases, with 9 bases between the two germline ends. The CDR3 loop spans 14 amino acids. The CDR3 nucleotides are TGTGCCAGCAGCCAACAGCTCACCAATTCACCCCTCCACTTT. Protein: CASSQQLTNSPLHF.

This clone was seen a handful of times. Other DNA variants within this sample encode the same CDR3. V usage is TRBV7-9 and J usage is TRBJ2-7; 7 bases align to TRBD1. Germline CDR1 SEHNR, CDR2 FQNEAQ (reference sequence). The CDR3 extends over 15 amino acids. The ends lost 1 base at V and 2 bases at J; junction bases unmatched: 5. CDR3 residues: CASSLGTGRAYEQYF. The CDR3 nucleotides are TGTGCCAGCAGCTTAGGGACAGGCCGAGCCTACGAGCAGTACTTC.

The sample holds a few counts of this clone. V usage is TRBV11-2 and J usage is TRBJ2-5; D uncertain. The CDR3 loop spans 14 amino acids. Trimming removed 5 bases at V and 1 base at J, with 11 bases between. Per the germline V gene, CDR1 is SGHAT and CDR2 is FQNNGV. The CDR3 DNA sequence: TGTGCCAGCAGCCCTCGACTGGTCCAAGAGACCCAGTACTTC. Translating it yields CASSPRLVQETQYF.